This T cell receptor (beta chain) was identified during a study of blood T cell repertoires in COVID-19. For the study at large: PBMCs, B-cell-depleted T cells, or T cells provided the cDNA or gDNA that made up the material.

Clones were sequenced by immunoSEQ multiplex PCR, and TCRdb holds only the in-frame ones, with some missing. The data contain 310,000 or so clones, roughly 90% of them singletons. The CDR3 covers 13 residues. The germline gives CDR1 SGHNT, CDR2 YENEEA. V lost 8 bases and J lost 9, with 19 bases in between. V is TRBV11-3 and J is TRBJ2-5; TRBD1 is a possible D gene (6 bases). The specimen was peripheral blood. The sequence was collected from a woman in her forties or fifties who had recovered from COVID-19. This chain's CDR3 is CASSIFPSGAQYF. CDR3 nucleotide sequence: TGTGCCAGCTCAATCTTCCCCTCAGGGGCCCAGTACTTC.